The clone carrying this T cell receptor (beta chain) was found many times. Its antigen is as yet unknown. Germline lookup yields CDR1 SGHRS and CDR2 YFSETQ. The CDR3 spans 14 residues. Trimming shortened V by 4 bases and J by 1 base, and 12 bases separated the two germline ends. Unique molecular identifiers were incorporated when the TCRbeta library was constructed. TCRdb processed the PCR reads anew with MiXCR; each CDR3 protein has one entry. The sample includes around 250,000 distinct CDR3 sequences, roughly a quarter seen only once; the top ten take about 2.8%. This sample stems from a study of T-cell reconstitution after alpha-beta-depleted transplantation in children. Whole-study findings and limits: By about two months after transplant, alpha-beta T cells reportedly arose from several hundred graft clones that had expanded. By one year post-transplant, T-cell counts and diversity largely arose from T cells that were newly produced. Surviving recipient T cells and intrathymic progenitors accounted for some patients' high TCRbeta diversity at day 60.

The chain joins TRBV5-1 to TRBJ2-7; tentatively, D is TRBD1 (6 bases). The sequencing used PBMCs, collected before TCRalphabeta/CD19-depleted stem cell transplant. This clonotype originated in a girl aged 2 to 9 with Fanconi anemia, due to receive a stem cell transplant. CDR3 bases: TGCGCCAGCAGCACAATACAGGGATCCTACGAGCAGTACTTC. It encodes CASSTIQGSYEQYF.